A selection of T cell receptor beta chains follows, all from one sample in a study of shared clonotypes between healthy human individuals. Some clones are missing from TCRdb's copy, which holds only in-frame ones; the method was immunoSEQ multiplex PCR. The sample has roughly 550,000 clones, roughly 96% seen once; the top ten hold 0.095% to 0.12%. The source material was naive CD8+ T cells sorted from blood. Every receptor here comes from a woman in her 30s in good health. Both conserved end residues are part of each CDR3. Size is omitted from some rows. Given values are once, few, many or a class for expanded clones.

TRBV7-9	TRBJ2-1	.	CASSSGPAAYNEQFF
TRBV27	TRBJ2-1	.	CASSTSGTMGEQFF
TRBV29-1	TRBJ2-7	.	CSATGTGTFRREQYF
TRBV7-3	TRBJ2-1	once	CASSASGGNEQFF
TRBV5-6	TRBJ1-5	.	CASKTWGGGVGALQPQHF
TRBV6-5	TRBJ2-1	.	CASSYTPLAGGNEQFF
TRBV6-1	TRBJ2-7	.	CASSVLAGSYEQYF
TRBV5-4	TRBJ2-1	.	CAGERDDYNEQFF
TRBV6-5	TRBJ1-3	.	CASRLQGGNTIYF
TRBV11-2	TRBJ2-1	.	CASSWPRGGHYNEQFF
TRBV9	TRBJ1-3	.	CASSIDGYSGNTIYF
TRBV27	TRBJ2-1	few	CASSLGLAGYNEQFF
TRBV11-2	TRBJ2-7	.	CASSFPSYEQYF
TRBV27	TRBJ2-1	.	CASSLGTGGDEQFF
TRBV10-3	TRBJ2-7	.	CAISEVLAGSYEQYF
TRBV4-1	TRBJ2-6	.	CASSPRTSGRAPGANVLTF
TRBV13	TRBJ2-1	.	CASSPSLLQESKLDEQFF
TRBV12-1	TRBJ2-3	.	CASSLTERIAGPTDTQYF
TRBV28	TRBJ2-5	few	CASSFGGEETQYF
TRBV9	TRBJ2-7	.	CASSVDGGSSYEQYF
TRBV27	TRBJ1-1	once	CASSLGQGARTEAFF
TRBV13	TRBJ2-7	.	CASSQGPTYEQYF
TRBV5-1	TRBJ2-1	.	CASSFKQYNEQFF
TRBV7-9	TRBJ2-3	.	CASRRTSGSPDTQYF
TRBV27	TRBJ2-7	.	CASSLSASGSYEQYF
TRBV20-1	TRBJ2-4	.	CSATLENIQYF
TRBV5-6	TRBJ1-3	.	CASSLEGVPSGNTIYF
TRBV29-1	TRBJ2-1	.	CSTPRAYNEQFF
TRBV6-1	TRBJ1-4	.	CASSAMRGWTNEKLFF
TRBV11-2	TRBJ2-1	.	CASSLDRTSGRSHEQFF
TRBV5-5	TRBJ2-7	.	CASSLGQSYEQYF
TRBV15	TRBJ1-1	.	CATSRGQGEYTEAFF
TRBV13	TRBJ2-3	.	CASSPDLAVSTDTQYF
TRBV25-1	TRBJ1-2	.	CASSPSGTGANYGYTF
TRBV5-6	TRBJ1-5	.	CASSLLGQPQHF
TRBV5-1	TRBJ2-1	once	CASSLSGGYNEQFF
TRBV28	TRBJ2-3	.	CATLSGSSADTQYF
TRBV4-1	TRBJ1-1	.	CASSQDPETEAFF
TRBV19	TRBJ1-3	.	CATAGFGNTIYF
TRBV6-5	.	.	CASSYTKERAYEQYF
TRBV2	TRBJ2-1	.	CASSEAHVIAGGWGYEQFF
TRBV5-1	TRBJ2-1	.	CASSLGLAGDPDEQFF
TRBV5-5	TRBJ2-2	.	CASRVPGQGTGELFF
TRBV7-9	TRBJ2-1	.	CASSQAGERFF
TRBV7-8	TRBJ2-1	.	CASSLALIGLAGEQFF
TRBV5-4	TRBJ2-1	.	CASSYSHEQFF
TRBV2	TRBJ2-5	.	CASDTRDLPEGTQYF
TRBV7-9	TRBJ2-7	.	CASLDKTYEQYF
TRBV27	TRBJ2-1	once	CASSPWWEGLYNEQFF
TRBV7-7	TRBJ2-2	.	CASSLTSFPTNTGELFF
TRBV19	TRBJ2-7	.	CASSIGGQGPYEQYF
TRBV15	TRBJ2-2	.	CATRTVAALGGELFF
TRBV6-5	TRBJ2-7	.	CASSPPSGSEQYF
TRBV7-9	TRBJ2-7	once	CASSLSETYEQYF
TRBV2	TRBJ1-3	.	CASEGSYVGIAGNTIYF
TRBV28	TRBJ2-3	.	CASSLTPLGFGSDTQYF
TRBV5-6	TRBJ2-1	.	CASSYRDAYNEQFF
TRBV28	TRBJ1-4	.	CASSLTSLKITNEKLFF
TRBV5-1	TRBJ1-1	.	CASRRGQGERTEAFF
TRBV7-9	TRBJ1-5	.	CASSFVEHAEPQHF